This T cell receptor (beta chain) came from a study of shared clonotypes between healthy human individuals. The overall study: Sampling drew on donors who were a couple of women and a few men aged 18 to 49.

CD4+ cells underwent separation, giving CD45RA+ naive and CD45RA-negative memory subsets. Study-level points and caveats: Sharing across a handful of donors was seen in 4% to 5% of naive CD4 clonotypes.

The trim removed 0 bases at V and 8 bases at J, leaving 7 bases unmatched. Germline V gene sequence: CDR1 SQVTM, CDR2 ANQGSEA. This CDR3 region has 14 residues. As to this clone: What it recognizes is unknown.

The assay used deep level. Here immunoSEQ multiplex PCR was the method, and the copy in TCRdb shows in-frame clones only, minus some. Altogether millions of clones are present, 80% to 95% being singletons, with the ten largest covering around 0.4%. J is TRBJ1-2 and V is TRBV29-1, with 9 positions matching TRBD1. The sequence was collected from a man aged 18 to 30 in good health. Some clones in this sample may be carry-over from other donors' samples. Sequenced material: naive CD4+ T cells from PBMCs. Subset here: CD45RA+ positively selected. In DNA, the CDR3 is TGCAGCGTTGAAGATTTCAACAGGGGGCAGGGCTACACCTTC. Residues: CSVEDFNRGQGYTF.